This T cell receptor beta chain was sequenced in a study of shared clonotypes between healthy human individuals. Study-wide results and limits: Generation of non-shared clonotypes was less probable than generation of clonotypes shared by all four donors.

Produced via immunoSEQ multiplex PCR; TCRdb's table is partial and in-frame only. The sample carries over a million clones, roughly 96% recorded once. Regarding this clone: Its antigen remains unidentified.

The receptor's source is a man aged 25 to 40 in good health. Sequencing was performed on naive CD4+ T cells sorted from blood. Described subset: CD45RA+ positively selected.

The CDR3 nucleotides read TGCGCCAGCAGCGAGAACATAGGATCCTACGAGCAGTACTTC. It yields the protein CASSENIGSYEQYF. The V call is TRBV5-1, the J call TRBJ2-7; the D is unclear. Germline CDR1 reads SGHRS; CDR2 reads YFSETQ. Trimming took off 4 bases at V and 1 base at J, with 12 bases between the two ends. This CDR3 has 14 amino acids.